The 24 T cell receptor beta chains below come from one sample, sequenced in a study of CD8+ T cells in alopecia areata. Stated treatment: oral pan-JAK inhibitor, 5-10 mg twice daily. It was cDNA, reverse transcribed from extracted RNA, that served as the sequencing template. Assay used: immunoSEQ multiplex PCR; TCRdb lists only in-frame clones, some missing. The data hold 35,000 to 45,000 clones, with more than 90% observed a single time. The sequencing here drew on CD8+ T cells sorted from blood, taken at week 24, from a patient treated with tofacitinib. Receptors originate from a human donor with alopecia areata.

V gene TRBV5-1 combines with J gene TRBJ2-7; maybe TRBD2 (5 bases). Germline V gene sequence: CDR1 SGHRS, CDR2 YFSETQ. The CDR3 is 14 amino acids. Trimming stripped 0 bases from V and 0 bases from J, with 7 bases between. The CDR3 loop is CASSLGGRSYEQYF. DNA for the CDR3: TGCGCCAGCAGCTTGGGCGGGCGCTCCTACGAGCAGTACTTC.

V and J are TRBV28 and TRBJ2-5; 12 positions agree with TRBD2. V shed 2 bases, J shed 5 bases, and the junction held 3 bases outside the gene matches. There are 15 residues in the CDR3. Germline CDR1 is MDHEN and CDR2 is SYDVKM. The CDR3 loop reads CASSLLAGGPETQYF. CDR3 DNA: TGTGCCAGCAGTTTACTAGCGGGGGGGCCCGAGACCCAGTACTTC.

V is TRBV7-8 and J is TRBJ2-1; D is perhaps TRBD1 (5 bases). Trimming took off 2 bases at V and 0 bases at J, with 8 bases between the two ends. This CDR3 contains 15 residues. Germline V gives CDR1 SGHVS, CDR2 FQNEAQ. CDR3 DNA sequence: TGTGCCAGCAGCTTAAGGGGTGGCTCCTACAATGAGCAGTTCTTC. It encodes CASSLRGGSYNEQFF.

V gene TRBV28 combines with J gene TRBJ2-5; D unclear. The assigned J gene may be wrong: the sequence end matches TRBJ2-7 better. The germline CDR1 and CDR2 sequences are MDHEN and SYDVKM. CDR3 size: 11 residues. The CDR3 region is CASSSPYEQYF. The CDR3 nucleotides read TGTGCCAGCAGCTCCCCCTACGAGCAGTACTTC.

The gene calls are TRBV27 and TRBJ2-7, with no clear D. There are 13 residues in the CDR3. V gave up 5 bases and J gave up 5 bases, with 13 bases separating them. Looked up from germline, CDR1 is MNHEY and CDR2 is SMNVEV (reference sequence). The CDR3 region is CASSQTPFDEQYF. The CDR3 coding sequence is TGTGCCAGCAGTCAAACCCCCTTCGACGAGCAGTACTTC.

The chain combines TRBV23-1 with TRBJ2-1; no firm D call. TRBV23-1 is assigned to the ORF class and has an uncertain function. CDR3 length equals 13 residues. Trimming took off 7 bases at V and 9 bases at J, with 16 bases between the two ends. The CDR3 DNA reads as TGCGCCAGCAATCCGACGGCCCCCACTGAGCAGTTCTTC. It specifies CASNPTAPTEQFF.

The gene calls are TRBV27 and TRBJ2-5, with TRBD1 matching 9 bases. Near its end, the DNA agrees better with TRBJ2-7, so the J call may be wrong. CDR3 length equals 12 residues. CDR1 is MNHEY, CDR2 SMNVEV, per germline (reference sequence). CDR3 residues: CASGTGTFEQYF. CDR3 DNA: TGTGCCAGCGGGACAGGGACCTTCGAGCAGTACTTC.

The rearrangement joins TRBV29-1 to TRBJ2-2; D unresolved. CDR1 is SQVTM, CDR2 ANQGSEA, per germline. The CDR3 is made up of 14 amino acids. Trimming took off 2 bases at V and 3 bases at J, with 10 bases between the two ends. The CDR3 DNA follows: TGCAGCGTTGAATTTGGGCAGTACACCGGGGAGCTGTTTTTT. Protein product: CSVEFGQYTGELFF.

The CDR3 protein is CASSLGAGWQETQYF. The CDR3 DNA reads TGTGCCAGCAGCTTAGGGGCGGGGTGGCAAGAGACCCAGTACTTC. The chain employs TRBV11-2 and TRBJ2-5; maybe TRBD2 (6 bases). CDR1 SGHAT and CDR2 FQNNGV come from the germline V gene. The CDR3 is 15 amino acids. Trimming removed 1 base from V and 2 bases from J, with 11 bases in between.

This clone was seen only once. The chain employs TRBV7-2 and TRBJ2-2, with D possibly TRBD2 on 6 matching bases. CDR1 and CDR2 from the germline V gene are SGHTA and FQGNSA. V was shortened by 6 bases and J by 5 bases, with 16 bases between the two germline ends. The CDR3 is made up of 15 amino acids. For the CDR3, the DNA is TGTGCCAGCAGTTTCTCAAGCGGGTCGACCGGGGAGCTGTTTTTT. This sequence encodes CASSFSSGSTGELFF. Filled out from reference TRBV7-2 and TRBJ2-2, the complete variable domain reads GAGVSQSPSNKVTEKGKDVELRCDPISGHTALYWYRQSLGQGLEFLIYFQGNSAPDKSGLPSDRFSAERTGGSVSTLTIQRTQQEDSAVYLCASSFSSGSTGELFFGEGSRLTVL.

The chain recombines TRBV28 with TRBJ1-5; D not certain. Looked up from germline, CDR1 is MDHEN and CDR2 is SYDVKM. V was shortened by 6 bases and J by 7 bases, with 16 bases between the two germline ends. The CDR3 loop spans 14 amino acids. The CDR3 nucleotides read TGTGCCAGCAGGATTACGGGGTTGGGACAGCCCCAGCATTTT. Its protein is CASRITGLGQPQHF.

The chain carries TRBV10-3 and TRBJ2-2; no definite D call. Germline V gene lookup returns CDR1 ENHRY and CDR2 SYGVKD. The CDR3 length is 11 residues. V lost 7 bases to trimming and J lost 5 bases, with 5 bases between them. The CDR3 nucleotides are TGTGCCATCAAGGTTACCGGGGAGCTGTTTTTT. Translation: CAIKVTGELFF.

The chain links TRBV14 to TRBJ2-1; TRBD2 matches at 11 bases. This CDR3 has 16 residues. The V segment lost 1 base and the J segment 4 bases; nucleotides outside the gene matches: 3. Germline V gene data show CDR1 as SGHDN and CDR2 as FVKESK. The CDR3 spells CASSQVTSGGYNEQFF. DNA for the CDR3: TGTGCCAGCAGCCAAGTCACTAGCGGGGGTTACAATGAGCAGTTCTTC.

The rearrangement uses TRBV4-3 and TRBJ2-7, with D possibly matching TRBD1 (6 bases). V gave up 2 bases and J gave up 3 bases, with 14 bases separating them. The CDR3 extends over 15 amino acids. Germline V gives CDR1 LGHNA, CDR2 YSLEER. The CDR3 loop reads CASSQNTGTGYEQYF. The CDR3, as DNA: TGCGCCAGCAGCCAAAATACAGGGACGGGCTACGAGCAGTACTTC.

The chain carries TRBV28 and TRBJ2-2; weak D call: TRBD2 (5 bases). The germline CDR1 and CDR2 sequences are MDHEN and SYDVKM. The CDR3 totals 15 residues. V was shortened by 5 bases and J by 1 base, with 11 bases between the two germline ends. CDR3 region: CASSRPDLNTGELFF. CDR3 DNA sequence: TGTGCCAGCAGTCGACCGGACTTGAACACCGGGGAGCTGTTTTTT.

The V call is TRBV29-1, the J call TRBJ2-5; TRBD2 agrees at 7 bases. With the DNA end fitting TRBJ2-7 better, the J assignment may be wrong. Germline values: CDR1 SQVTM, CDR2 ANQGSEA. The CDR3 has 14 amino acids. DNA for the CDR3: TGCAGCGTTGTTGGACTAGGGAGCTCCTACGAGCAGTACTTC. This codes for CSVVGLGSSYEQYF.

Only one count was recorded for this clone. The V and J genes are TRBV7-8 and TRBJ2-3; 9 bases align to TRBD1. CDR1 SGHVS and CDR2 FQNEAQ come from the germline V gene. J lost 5 bases, V lost 5 bases, and 8 bases had no gene match. This CDR3 contains 15 residues. This CDR3 is CASSLDRGGGDTQYF. The CDR3 nucleotides are TGTGCCAGCAGCCTGGACAGGGGAGGTGGAGATACGCAGTATTTT.

The V call is TRBV4-3, the J call TRBJ2-7, with D tentatively TRBD1 (5 bases). The germline V gene encodes CDR1 LGHNA and CDR2 YSLEER. V lost 1 base and J lost 0, with 10 bases in between. The CDR3 sequence is 15 residues long. In DNA form, the CDR3 reads TGCGCCAGCAGCCAAGGGGTAGGGGACTCCTACGAGCAGTACTTC. Amino acid sequence: CASSQGVGDSYEQYF.

As DNA, the CDR3 is TGTGCCAGCACTATATACGAGACAGGTTACGAGCAGTACTTC. It is translated as CASTIYETGYEQYF. This chain connects TRBV11-1 to TRBJ2-7, with a tentative D call TRBD1 (6 bases). Trimming cost V 7 bases and J 4 bases, with 17 bases left between them. The germline V gene has CDR1 SGHAT and CDR2 FQDESV (reference sequence). The CDR3 spans 14 residues.

The rearrangement joins TRBV6-4 to TRBJ2-1; 10 positions match TRBD2. V was pared by 4 bases and J by 8 bases, with 8 bases of the junction left unmatched. The CDR3 runs 15 residues. CDR1 is MRHNA, CDR2 SNTAGT, per germline. The CDR3 nucleotides read TGTGCCAGCAGTGCCTCGAGCGGGGGGGCCGATGAGCAGTTCTTC. This translates into CASSASSGGADEQFF.

V and J are TRBV7-9 and TRBJ2-7; TRBD2 matches at 8 bases. In germline, CDR1 is SEHNR, CDR2 FQNEAQ (reference sequence). The V and J ends lost 5 bases and 7 bases, in that order; junction bases with no gene match: 19. CDR3 length: 17 amino acids. The CDR3 loop is CASSATTSGPTYEEQYF. The CDR3 bases are TGTGCCAGCAGCGCCACAACTAGCGGCCCAACCTACGAGGAGCAGTACTTC.

The chain is built from TRBV27 and TRBJ2-5, with D possibly matching TRBD2 (5 bases). V was cut by 1 base and J by 7 bases, with 16 bases left in between. Looked up from germline, CDR1 is MNHEY and CDR2 is SMNVEV (reference sequence). The CDR3 has 15 residues. CDR3 nucleotide sequence: TGTGCCAGCAGTTTATATACTAGAGAGATCGGGACCCAGTACTTC. Translation: CASSLYTREIGTQYF.

This clone has just a few counts. The chain has TRBV11-2 and TRBJ2-1; weak D call: TRBD2 (5 bases). In germline, CDR1 is SGHAT, CDR2 FQNNGV. V was pared by 5 bases and J by 9 bases, with 17 bases between. This CDR3 comprises 14 residues. This CDR3 is CASSKTPEVGEQFF. Here the CDR3 DNA reads TGTGCCAGCAGCAAAACACCGGAGGTCGGTGAGCAGTTCTTC.

A word on this clone: The same CDR3 also results from other DNA sequences found in this sample. The chain couples TRBV20-1 to TRBJ2-7; D is ambiguous. CDR3 length: 11 residues. With 0 bases removed from V and 2 bases from J, the gap between germline ends came to 2 bases. Per the germline V gene, CDR1 is DFQATT and CDR2 is SNEGSKA (reference sequence). CDR3 in amino acids: CSARETYEQYF. The CDR3 DNA follows: TGCAGTGCTAGAGAAACCTACGAGCAGTACTTC.